This entry is about one TCR beta chain. This sample stems from a study of blood T cell repertoires in COVID-19. At the level of the study: The United States, Italy and Spain provided the acute and convalescent COVID-19 samples. Nucleic acid was either cDNA or gDNA, and it came from T cells, B-cell-depleted T cells, or PBMCs.

In the study's own analysis: Reference gene primer amplification gave estimated nucleated cell counts. Assay: immunoSEQ multiplex PCR; the TCRdb copy retains only in-frame clones and omits some. V and J calls and clone size follow that table, whereas D and trimming were derived from the DNA. This table holds approximately 230,000 clones, around 90% found once. This CDR3 spans 14 amino acids. V lost 4 bases to trimming and J lost 6 bases; unmatched junction nucleotides: 8. Germline loops: CDR1 SGHDT, CDR2 YYEEEE. The chain joins TRBV5-6 to TRBJ2-7, with TRBD2 identical over 9 bases. Source material: peripheral blood. The sequence came from a man in his late teens or twenties with active or convalescent COVID-19. This chain's CDR3 is CASSPGLAASEQYF. CDR3 sequence (DNA): TGTGCCAGCAGCCCGGGACTAGCAGCGTCCGAGCAGTACTTC. Drawing the rest from reference TRBV5-6 and TRBJ2-7, the complete variable domain is DAGVTQSPTHLIKTRGQQVTLRCSPKSGHDTVSWYQQALGQGPQFIFQYYEEEERQRGNFPDRFSGHQFPNYSSELNVNALLLGDSALYLCASSPGLAASEQYFGPGTRLTVT.